This T cell receptor (beta chain) derives from a study of T-cell reconstitution after alpha-beta-depleted transplantation in children (TCRdb year 2016). Study-level background: Using TCR repertoire profiling, the study followed T-cell immune reconstitution in a quantitative way in children after TCRalphabeta/CD19-depleted allogeneic hematopoietic cell transplantation. The study at large found these results: In some patients, the high TCRbeta diversity seen at day 60 was put down to recipient T cells and intrathymic progenitors that had survived conditioning. Over the following months the frequencies of hyperexpanded clones went down, and after one year T-cell counts and TCRbeta diversity were mostly credited to newly produced T cells. Apparently early alphabetaT-cell count recovery about two months after transplant reportedly relied on only several hundred rapidly expanded clones derived from non-depleted graft cells.

Libraries were built with PCR. Sequencing took place on an Illumina HiSeq 2500. TCR library preparation used molecular barcoding, with unique molecular identifiers applied to normalize quantification of the TCRbeta repertoire. The raw public data were reprocessed by TCRdb itself: fastp quality trimming at Q25, MiXCR clonotype calling, in-frame beta chains only. Rows matching on CDR3 protein sequence are summarized as one entry with the most common DNA and genes. In all, the sample holds about 900,000 distinct CDR3 sequences, and roughly 31% of those were seen once. The leading ten clones occupy more than 25% of the sample. This clonotype has at least ten counts. The specificity of this receptor is unknown. No base quality values were provided; no much bigger clone lies one nucleotide off. This specimen's treatment or condition label, per the study, means: allogeneic hematopoietic cell transplantation with graft depleted of TCRalphabeta T cells and CD19 B cells. The children who served as transplant recipients had been given grafts of TCRalphabeta/CD19-depleted allogeneic hematopoietic cells.

The TCR was taken from a boy younger than two who had a stem cell transplant for SCID, so the T cells may come from the graft donor. Sequenced here: PBMCs, mostly from graft donor cells, sampled 360 days after TCRalphabeta/CD19-depleted stem cell transplant.

The CDR3 protein sequence reads: CASSSPGQGMGTQYF. The sequenced DNA: TGTGCCAGCAGTTCCCCGGGGCAGGGGATGGGGACCCAGTACTTC. The chain was built from TRBV28 and TRBJ2-5, and the D gene may be TRBD1, 6 bases matching. The germline ends are 19 bases apart after V is trimmed by 4 bases and J by 7 bases. In the germline V gene, CDR1 corresponds to MDHEN and CDR2 to SYDVKM. The CDR3 runs 15 amino acids, cysteine and phenylalanine included. CDR3 DNA is the only sequence kept; it has 45 bases, read in frame from the first base.